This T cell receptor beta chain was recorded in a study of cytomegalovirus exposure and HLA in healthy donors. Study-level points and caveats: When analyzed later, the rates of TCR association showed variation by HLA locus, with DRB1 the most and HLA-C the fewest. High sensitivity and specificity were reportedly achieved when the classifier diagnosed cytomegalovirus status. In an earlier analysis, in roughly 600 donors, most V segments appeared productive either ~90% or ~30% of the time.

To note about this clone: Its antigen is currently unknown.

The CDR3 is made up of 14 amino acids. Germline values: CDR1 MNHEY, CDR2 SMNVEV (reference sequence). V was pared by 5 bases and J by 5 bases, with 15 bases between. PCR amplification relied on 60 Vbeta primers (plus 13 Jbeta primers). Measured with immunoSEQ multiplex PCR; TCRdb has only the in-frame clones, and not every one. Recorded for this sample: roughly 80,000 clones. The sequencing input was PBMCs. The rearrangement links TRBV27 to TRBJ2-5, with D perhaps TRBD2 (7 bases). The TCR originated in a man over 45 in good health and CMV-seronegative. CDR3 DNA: TGTGCCAGCAGTCCGATCGGGGGGCAGGAGACCCAGTACTTC. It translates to CASSPIGGQETQYF.